These 26 T cell receptor beta chains came from one sample sequenced in a study of PD-L1 blockade in urothelial cancer. The assay was immunoSEQ multiplex PCR, and TCRdb's table has in-frame clones only and misses some. Of approximately 37,000 clones listed, about 83% were seen once; the top ten hold about 16%. This specimen was PBMCs, taken around atezolizumab (anti-PD-L1) treatment. These receptors originate from a man between 60 and 75 years old with urothelial cancer.

This clone was found a few times. The chain links TRBV14 to TRBJ1-6, with 7 bases that match TRBD1. Trimming cost V 0 bases and J 9 bases; bases outside gene matches: 17. The germline V gene has CDR1 SGHDN and CDR2 FVKESK. This CDR3 region has 19 residues. The DNA for the CDR3 is TGTGCCAGCAGCCAAGAAGAGGGCCCCCTGACAGGGAGTACTTCACCCCTCCACTTT. It translates to CASSQEEGPLTGSTSPLHF. The whole variable domain, remainder taken from reference TRBV14 and TRBJ1-6, is EAGVTQFPSHSVIEKGQTVTLRCDPISGHDNLYWYRRVMGKEIKFLLHFVKESKQDESGMPNNRFLAERTGGTYSTLKVQPAELEDSGVYFCASSQEEGPLTGSTSPLHFGNGTRLTVT.

This chain connects TRBV27 to TRBJ2-7; no firm D call. This CDR3 has 11 residues. The germline gives CDR1 MNHEY, CDR2 SMNVEV (reference sequence). Deletions cut 4 bases from V and 7 bases from J, with 8 bases between. The CDR3 region has the DNA TGTGCCAGCAGTTCGTGGGCAGAGCAGTACTTC. It translates to CASSSWAEQYF.

The genes are TRBV6-6 and TRBJ2-5, with D perhaps TRBD1 (6 bases). Trimming took off 7 bases at V and 2 bases at J, with 17 bases between the two ends. Germline V gene data show CDR1 as MNHNY and CDR2 as SVGAGI (reference sequence). CDR3 length: 15 residues. The CDR3 DNA reads TGTGCCAGCATCCGCGGCAGGGGAACGCAAGAGACCCAGTACTTC. It encodes CASIRGRGTQETQYF.

J is TRBJ2-7 and V is TRBV5-4; weak D call: TRBD1 (5 bases). The CDR3 has 13 amino acids. Trimming removed 2 bases at V and 6 bases at J, with 12 bases between. Germline V lookup: CDR1 SGHNT, CDR2 YYREEE (reference sequence). DNA of the CDR3: TGTGCCAGCAGCTTAAGGGGTTGGAGCGAGCAGTACTTC. Translation gives CASSLRGWSEQYF.

The genes are TRBV15 and TRBJ1-3; maybe TRBD1 (5 bases). V was clipped by 5 bases and J by 0 bases, with 8 bases between them. Germline lookup yields CDR1 LNHNV and CDR2 YYDKDF (reference sequence). This CDR3 spans 14 amino acids. CDR3 coding DNA: TGTGCCACCAGCGGGGGGACCTCTGGAAACACCATATATTTT. Its translation is CATSGGTSGNTIYF. Full variable domain (outside the CDR3, taken from reference TRBV15 and TRBJ1-3): DAMVIQNPRYQVTQFGKPVTLSCSQTLNHNVMYWYQQKSSQAPKLLFHYYDKDFNNEADTPDNFQSRRPNTSFCFLDIRSPGLGDTAMYLCATSGGTSGNTIYFGEGSWLTVV.

This chain links TRBV15 with TRBJ1-4; no clear D. This CDR3 has 13 residues. V gave up 4 bases and J gave up 8 bases, with 11 bases separating them. Germline assignment: CDR1 LNHNV and CDR2 YYDKDF (reference sequence). The CDR3, as DNA: TGTGCCACCAGCACCTCGAGGTACGAAAAACTGTTTTTT. The encoded protein is CATSTSRYEKLFF.

The J gene is TRBJ2-5, the V gene TRBV10-3, with TRBD2 matching over 11 bases. The CDR3 loop spans 17 amino acids. With 0 bases clipped from V and 6 bases from J, the junction kept 9 bases outside the gene matches. In germline, CDR1 is ENHRY, CDR2 SYGVKD. The CDR3 nucleotides are TGTGCCATCAGTGAGTCGATGGTAGCGGGGGGGAGACAGACCCAGTACTTC. Translated, it gives CAISESMVAGGRQTQYF.

The chain combines TRBV19 with TRBJ1-5, with TRBD1 identical over 9 bases. The CDR3 sequence is 15 residues long. The trim removed 5 bases at V and 3 bases at J, leaving 5 bases unmatched. Germline CDR1 LNHDA, CDR2 SQIVND (reference sequence). The CDR3 bases are TGTGCCAGTAGTCCGGGACAGGGTTCCAATCAGCCCCAGCATTTT. Translated: CASSPGQGSNQPQHF. The entire variable domain, with the rest obtained from reference TRBV19 and TRBJ1-5, is as follows: DGGITQSPKYLFRKEGQNVTLSCEQNLNHDAMYWYRQDPGQGLRLIYYSQIVNDFQKGDIAEGYSVSREKKESFPLTVTSAQKNPTAFYLCASSPGQGSNQPQHFGDGTRLSIL.

CDR3 coding DNA: TGTGCCAGCAGCGTGGGGCTGGGACTAGGCAAAAACATTCAGTACTTC. This sequence encodes CASSVGLGLGKNIQYF. The V gene is TRBV7-2, the J gene TRBJ2-4; 8 bases are shared with TRBD2. CDR1 SGHTA and CDR2 FQGNSA come from the germline V gene. The CDR3 spans 16 residues. After removal of 5 bases from V and 3 bases from J, the junction contained 9 bases not matched to a gene.

This clone was recorded many times. The rearrangement links TRBV9 to TRBJ1-3; D unclear. There are 13 residues in the CDR3. Germline V gene lookup returns CDR1 SGDLS and CDR2 YYNGEE. V lost 4 bases to trimming and J lost 5 bases, with 10 bases between them. The CDR3 nucleotides are TGTGCCAGCAGCATAGCTCTAAGAAACACCATATATTTT. Translation: CASSIALRNTIYF.

This chain connects TRBV7-2 to TRBJ2-1; 7 nucleotides match TRBD2. The CDR3 loop spans 17 amino acids. Germline-derived CDR1 and CDR2 are SGHTA and FQGNSA. Unmatched junction bases numbered 9, after V lost 0 bases and J lost 4 bases. The CDR3 DNA reads TGTGCCAGCAGCTTAGCGGCGGGCGGGGGATATTACAATGAGCAGTTCTTC. It codes for CASSLAAGGGYYNEQFF. Together with reference TRBV7-2 and TRBJ2-1, the CDR3 gives the full variable domain: GAGVSQSPSNKVTEKGKDVELRCDPISGHTALYWYRQSLGQGLEFLIYFQGNSAPDKSGLPSDRFSAERTGGSVSTLTIQRTQQEDSAVYLCASSLAAGGGYYNEQFFGPGTRLTVL.

This chain connects TRBV9 to TRBJ2-2; possibly TRBD1 for D (6 bases). Trimming cost V 4 bases and J 6 bases, with 10 bases left between them. In germline, CDR1 is SGDLS, CDR2 YYNGEE. The CDR3 loop spans 13 amino acids. The CDR3 loop reads CASSPGAAGELFF. The CDR3 nucleotides read TGTGCCAGCAGCCCAGGGGCGGCCGGGGAGCTGTTTTTT.

The rearrangement uses TRBV5-1 and TRBJ2-3; 7 nucleotides align to TRBD2. The CDR3 consists of 16 residues. V shed 0 bases, J shed 1 base, and the junction held 5 bases outside the gene matches. Germline CDR1 reads SGHRS; CDR2 reads YFSETQ. This CDR3 is CASSLGLADRTDTQYF. CDR3 nucleotides: TGCGCCAGCAGCTTGGGGCTAGCGGATCGCACAGATACGCAGTATTTT.

This sequence joins TRBV6-4 and TRBJ1-5, with D uncertain. Germline V lookup: CDR1 MRHNA, CDR2 SNTAGT. V lost 2 bases, J lost 1 base, and 6 bases lay in between. The CDR3 extends over 14 amino acids. CDR3 sequence reads: CASSDEHSNQPQHF. CDR3 DNA: TGTGCCAGCAGTGACGAGCACAGCAATCAGCCCCAGCATTTT.

The chain combines TRBV5-1 with TRBJ2-7; TRBD1 agrees at 9 bases. This CDR3 spans 15 amino acids. Germline V lookup: CDR1 SGHRS, CDR2 YFSETQ. Trimming cost V 2 bases and J 5 bases; bases outside gene matches: 8. The CDR3 nucleotides are TGCGCCAGCAGCTTAGACGGGACAGGGTCCGACGAGCAGTACTTC. This sequence encodes CASSLDGTGSDEQYF.

The chain joins TRBV10-3 to TRBJ1-1, with 7 bases that match TRBD1. Losses at the gene ends were 11 bases for V and 1 base for J; bases not matched to a gene: 7. Germline CDR1 ENHRY, CDR2 SYGVKD. CDR3 length: 13 amino acids. The CDR3 nucleotides read TGTGCCCTCCGGGGGACAGAGAACACTGAAGCTTTCTTT. It is translated as CALRGTENTEAFF.

V gene TRBV5-1 combines with J gene TRBJ2-1; 10 nucleotides align to TRBD1. Germline V gene lookup returns CDR1 SGHRS and CDR2 YFSETQ. V lost 4 bases and J lost 6; bases outside the gene matches: 7. This CDR3 comprises 15 residues. CDR3 in DNA: TGCGCCAGCAGCGACCGGGACAGGGGAACCAATGAGCAGTTCTTC. Amino acid sequence: CASSDRDRGTNEQFF.

In this sample, this clone turned up once. The gene calls are TRBV10-3 and TRBJ2-1, with 9 bases matching TRBD1. CDR1 is ENHRY, CDR2 SYGVKD, per germline. V gave up 7 bases and J gave up 5 bases; unmatched junction bases: 3. The CDR3 consists of 13 residues. The CDR3 sequence: CAITGQGNNEQFF. Written as DNA, the CDR3 is TGTGCCATCACGGGACAGGGAAACAATGAGCAGTTCTTC.

In its sample, this clone was seen a few times. The CDR3 coding sequence is TGTGCCATCAGGGCAACTACCTACAATGAGCAGTTCTTC. The encoded protein is CAIRATTYNEQFF. The V gene is TRBV10-3, the J gene TRBJ2-1, with D unresolved. Germline-derived CDR1 and CDR2 are ENHRY and SYGVKD. The CDR3 loop spans 13 amino acids. Trimming stripped 6 bases from V and 2 bases from J, with 8 bases between.

CDR3 in amino acids: CASSPLPGQGANEQFF. As DNA, the CDR3 is TGCGCCAGCAGCCCTCTTCCGGGACAGGGGGCGAATGAGCAGTTCTTC. The chain recombines TRBV5-1 with TRBJ2-1, with 12 bases identical to TRBD1. The ends lost 4 bases at V and 7 bases at J; junction bases unmatched: 9. This CDR3 is 16 amino acids long. Germline V gene data show CDR1 as SGHRS and CDR2 as YFSETQ. Full variable domain (missing parts from reference TRBV5-1 and TRBJ2-1): KAGVTQTPRYLIKTRGQQVTLSCSPISGHRSVSWYQQTPGQGLQFLFEYFSETQRNKGNFPGRFSGRQFSNSRSEMNVSTLELGDSALYLCASSPLPGQGANEQFFGPGTRLTVL.

The chain combines TRBV4-1 with TRBJ2-1; 7 nucleotides agree with TRBD2. CDR1 and CDR2 from the germline V gene are MGHRA and YSYEKL. The CDR3 runs 15 residues. The V and J ends lost 1 base and 7 bases, in that order; junction bases with no gene match: 7. The CDR3 loop is CASSQGTGGMNEQFF. CDR3 DNA sequence: TGCGCCAGCAGCCAAGGGACCGGGGGGATGAATGAGCAGTTCTTC.

This clone turned up a few times. The chain joins TRBV28 to TRBJ1-5; 10 nucleotides line up with TRBD1. The junction had 8 bases not matched to a gene; V was cut back by 5 bases and J by 1 base. This CDR3 has 17 residues. Germline-derived CDR1 and CDR2 are MDHEN and SYDVKM. CDR3: CASSPRLGQGSNQPQHF. The CDR3 coding sequence is TGTGCCAGCAGTCCCCGCCTGGGACAGGGGAGCAATCAGCCCCAGCATTTT.

This rearrangement joins TRBV28 to TRBJ1-3; D ambiguous. The CDR3 is made up of 16 amino acids. Germline CDR1 is MDHEN and CDR2 is SYDVKM. V lost 3 bases and J 0 bases, leaving 12 bases between the germline ends. The CDR3 is CASSFPWQNSGNTIYF. CDR3 coding DNA: TGTGCCAGCAGTTTCCCTTGGCAGAACTCTGGAAACACCATATATTTT.

This chain links TRBV5-1 with TRBJ2-5; D is uncertain. V was shortened by 2 bases and J by 5 bases, with 10 bases between the two germline ends. The CDR3 spans 13 residues. Per germline, CDR1 SGHRS and CDR2 YFSETQ. The CDR3 loop reads CASSLQPGETQYF. As DNA, the CDR3 is TGCGCCAGCAGCTTACAACCCGGGGAGACCCAGTACTTC.

The V call is TRBV6-5, the J call TRBJ1-2; weak D call: TRBD1 (5 bases). Germline-derived CDR1 and CDR2 are MNHEY and SVGAGI. The CDR3 has 15 amino acids. V shed 0 bases and J shed 4 bases, with 12 bases lying between them. The CDR3 sequence: CASSYSGGLGYGYTF. The CDR3 nucleotides read TGTGCCAGCAGTTACTCGGGGGGGTTGGGCTATGGCTACACCTTC.

The chain carries TRBV13 and TRBJ2-7, with 7 bases aligning to TRBD1. Germline CDR1 PRHDT, CDR2 FYEKMQ (reference sequence). The CDR3 is 14 residues long. The trim removed 7 bases at V and 0 bases at J, leaving 6 bases unmatched. CDR3 in DNA: TGTGCCAGCACCGAGACAGGGACCTCCTACGAGCAGTACTTC. Translating gives CASTETGTSYEQYF. Together with reference TRBV13 and TRBJ2-7, the CDR3 gives the full variable domain: AAGVIQSPRHLIKEKRETATLKCYPIPRHDTVYWYQQGPGQDPQFLISFYEKMQSDKGSIPDRFSAQQFSDYHSELNMSSLELGDSALYFCASTETGTSYEQYFGPGTRLTVT.